This TCR beta chain was obtained from a study of OX40 agonist ivuxolimab in advanced cancers. V was pared by 4 bases and J by 2 bases, with 17 bases between. This CDR3 spans 16 amino acids. The germline gives CDR1 MNHNY, CDR2 SVGAGI (reference sequence). Profiled with immunoSEQ multiplex PCR; TCRdb holds only in-frame clones, not every one. The sample shows tens of thousands of clones, approximately 82% of them seen only once. The sequences come from CD4+ or CD8+ T cells sorted from blood, collected in a trial of the OX40 agonist ivuxolimab. This TCR was sampled from an adult with an advanced solid tumor such as melanoma, head and neck, liver or kidney cancer. The gene calls are TRBV6-6 and TRBJ2-5; possible D gene TRBD2, 5 bases. As DNA, the CDR3 is TGTGCCAGCAGTTTATCAAGTCAGCGGTCACAAGAGACCCAGTACTTC. Translated, it gives CASSLSSQRSQETQYF.